A single T cell receptor beta chain is shown here with its context. V dropped 10 bases and J dropped 1 base, with 20 bases sitting between them. CDR1 and CDR2 (germline): MDHEN, SYDVKM. The CDR3 extends over 16 amino acids. This specimen comes from a study of blood T cell repertoires in COVID-19. Background on the study: COVID-19 samples, acute and convalescent, were from the United States, Italy and Spain.

In the authors' workflow: Counts of nucleated cells, estimated from reference gene primer amplification, were obtained. Measured with immunoSEQ multiplex PCR; TCRdb has only the in-frame clones, and not every one. The V and J calls and clone size come from that table; D and trimming were worked out from the DNA. The data hold around 45,000 clones, with roughly nine tenths observed a single time. The V call is TRBV28, the J call TRBJ1-3, with D possibly being TRBD1 (6 bases). Source material: peripheral blood. The TCR originated in a human donor in a cohort sampled during active COVID-19. Here the CDR3 reads CAIRGSSGGSGNTIYF. CDR3 coding DNA: TGTGCCATCAGGGGATCTTCGGGCGGGTCTGGAAACACCATATATTTT.